The 27 T cell receptor beta chains presented below share a single source sample, sequenced in a study of shared clonotypes between healthy human individuals. The repertoire was sequenced with immunoSEQ multiplex PCR; TCRdb's copy has only in-frame clones and lacks some. Counted here are 2 million to 3 million clones, under 95% occurring once; the ten biggest clones make up about 0.34%. The specimen was naive CD4+ T cells from PBMCs. The subset: CD45RA+ positively selected. The source of these receptors is a man aged 18 to 35 in good health. Some clones in this sample may be carry-over from other donors' samples.

This clone was seen a handful of times. J is TRBJ1-1 and V is TRBV10-3; D gene uncertain. The CDR3 has 12 amino acids. V lost 2 bases to trimming and J lost 8 bases, with 9 bases between them. CDR1 ENHRY and CDR2 SYGVKD come from the germline V gene. The CDR3 region is CAISERLEEAFF. CDR3 bases: TGTGCCATCAGTGAGAGGTTGGAGGAAGCTTTCTTT.

V gene TRBV27 combines with J gene TRBJ2-1; the match to TRBD2 covers 9 bases. V shed 8 bases and J 5 bases; nucleotides not matched to a gene: 19. The germline V gene has CDR1 MNHEY and CDR2 SMNVEV (reference sequence). CDR3 length: 18 amino acids. The DNA for the CDR3 is TGTGCCAGCCGGGCTCTGACCCTAGCGGGACGTAGAAACAATGAGCAGTTCTTC. Its protein is CASRALTLAGRRNNEQFF.

The genes are TRBV4-3 and TRBJ1-3, with D possibly matching TRBD1 (6 bases). The germline CDR1 and CDR2 sequences are LGHNA and YSLEER. This CDR3 comprises 16 residues. The V gene lost 0 bases and the J gene lost 2 bases, with 11 bases spanning the gap. CDR3 sequence: CASSQDEGVAGNTIYF. The CDR3 nucleotides read TGCGCCAGCAGCCAAGATGAGGGGGTTGCTGGAAACACCATATATTTT.

CDR3 DNA: TGTGCCAGCAGTTACGCCCCGGGACTAGCGGGATCTACGTATTTT. It is translated as CASSYAPGLAGSTYF. The V gene is TRBV6-5, the J gene TRBJ2-3; 13 nucleotides line up with TRBD2. The length of the CDR3 is 15 residues. Germline V gives CDR1 MNHEY, CDR2 SVGAGI. With 2 bases clipped from V and 14 bases from J, the junction kept 10 bases outside the gene matches.

V is TRBV5-4 and J is TRBJ2-1, with 13 bases identical to TRBD2. In germline, CDR1 is SGHNT, CDR2 YYREEE (reference sequence). The V and J ends lost 3 bases and 2 bases, in that order; junction bases with no gene match: 11. The CDR3 length is 19 residues. The CDR3 spells CASSSRLAGGPRTYNEQFF. In nucleotides, the CDR3 is TGTGCCAGCAGCTCCCGACTAGCGGGAGGACCCAGGACCTACAATGAGCAGTTCTTC.

The table lists this clone with a count of one. V usage is TRBV7-2 and J usage is TRBJ1-3; a weak D match, TRBD1 (5 bases). Germline V gene data show CDR1 as SGHTA and CDR2 as FQGNSA. The CDR3 is 14 amino acids. V was clipped by 3 bases and J by 3 bases, with 9 bases between them. CDR3 amino acids: CASSFREGGNTIYF. Written as DNA, the CDR3 is TGTGCCAGCAGCTTCAGGGAAGGTGGAAACACCATATATTTT. Together with reference TRBV7-2 and TRBJ1-3, the CDR3 gives the full variable domain: GAGVSQSPSNKVTEKGKDVELRCDPISGHTALYWYRQSLGQGLEFLIYFQGNSAPDKSGLPSDRFSAERTGGSVSTLTIQRTQQEDSAVYLCASSFREGGNTIYFGEGSWLTVV.

The genes are TRBV29-1 and TRBJ1-1; 9 nucleotides agree with TRBD1. Germline CDR1 reads SQVTM; CDR2 reads ANQGSEA. Losses at the gene ends were 5 bases for V and 4 bases for J; bases not matched to a gene: 5. CDR3 size: 13 residues. The CDR3 sequence: CSVLQGAVTEAFF. In DNA form, the CDR3 reads TGCAGCGTTTTACAGGGGGCTGTCACTGAAGCTTTCTTT.

This sequence joins TRBV9 and TRBJ1-2; D is perhaps TRBD1 (5 bases). CDR3 length: 14 amino acids. Germline-derived CDR1 and CDR2 are SGDLS and YYNGEE. The V gene lost 3 bases and the J gene lost 8 bases, with 17 bases spanning the gap. This CDR3 is CASSDLPGVRGYTF. The CDR3 region has the DNA TGTGCCAGCAGCGATCTACCGGGGGTTCGGGGCTACACCTTC.

The V gene is TRBV5-1, the J gene TRBJ2-7, with 8 bases fitting TRBD1. Per the germline V gene, CDR1 is SGHRS and CDR2 is YFSETQ. Trimming at V came to 4 bases and at J to 3 bases, leaving 6 bases not matched to a gene. The length of the CDR3 is 14 residues. CDR3 in amino acids: CASSLDRAVYEQYF. CDR3 coding DNA: TGCGCCAGCAGCCTGGACAGGGCCGTCTACGAGCAGTACTTC.

Turning to this clone: Other DNA variants within this sample encode the same CDR3. The chain couples TRBV9 to TRBJ1-2; D not resolved. The CDR3 covers 14 residues. V lost 0 bases and J 4 bases, leaving 10 bases between the germline ends. Germline CDR1 reads SGDLS; CDR2 reads YYNGEE. The chain's CDR3 is CASSVGSGGYGYTF. CDR3 in DNA: TGTGCCAGCAGCGTAGGTTCCGGAGGCTATGGCTACACCTTC.

The chain recombines TRBV19 with TRBJ1-2, with D tentatively TRBD1 (5 bases). This CDR3 has 13 amino acids. Trimming took off 11 bases at V and 4 bases at J, with 17 bases between the two ends. Germline V gives CDR1 LNHDA, CDR2 SQIVND (reference sequence). CDR3: CAGTPQSSYGYTF. CDR3 DNA: TGTGCCGGGACCCCACAATCCAGCTATGGCTACACCTTC.

The V gene is TRBV15, the J gene TRBJ2-5; 12 bases are a match to TRBD2. The CDR3 is 14 residues long. Germline trimming cut 4 bases from V and 11 bases from J; bases unmatched to any gene: 8. The germline gives CDR1 LNHNV, CDR2 YYDKDF (reference sequence). The CDR3 DNA reads TGTGCCACCAGCACCGGACTAGCGGGACGAGAGCAGTACTTC. Protein sequence: CATSTGLAGREQYF.

The V gene is TRBV6-1, the J gene TRBJ2-5, with a weak D call TRBD2 (5 bases). The V end lost 7 bases, the J end lost 5 bases, and 14 bases lay between the germline ends. CDR1 is MNHNS, CDR2 SASEGT, per germline. This CDR3 comprises 13 residues. CDR3 in amino acids: CASTPREAETQYF. The CDR3 DNA is TGTGCCAGCACCCCTCGGGAAGCGGAGACCCAGTACTTC.

There are a few counts of this clone. The sample contains more than one DNA sequence encoding this CDR3. The chain combines TRBV5-1 with TRBJ2-2; D ambiguous. Germline assignment: CDR1 SGHRS and CDR2 YFSETQ. The CDR3 loop spans 13 amino acids. V was trimmed by 0 bases and J by 4 bases, leaving 4 bases between them. Here the CDR3 DNA reads TGCGCCAGCAGCTTGGAGAGCACCGGGGAGCTGTTTTTT. It is translated as CASSLESTGELFF.

The V call is TRBV9, the J call TRBJ1-3, with a weak D call TRBD1 (5 bases). This CDR3 region has 16 residues. Germline assignment: CDR1 SGDLS and CDR2 YYNGEE. V was cut by 4 bases and J by 4 bases, with 18 bases left in between. The CDR3 DNA reads as TGTGCCAGCAGCCCTGTTGCGAGGAGGGGAGGAAACACCATATATTTT. Residues: CASSPVARRGGNTIYF.

This rearrangement joins TRBV28 to TRBJ2-7; the match to TRBD1 covers 7 bases. The CDR3 loop spans 14 amino acids. The junction had 8 bases not matched to a gene; V was cut back by 9 bases and J by 0 bases. The germline CDR1 and CDR2 sequences are MDHEN and SYDVKM. In DNA form, the CDR3 reads TGTGCCAGTCTGGGGGACAGCCACTCCTACGAGCAGTACTTC. Translated, it gives CASLGDSHSYEQYF.

The chain combines TRBV4-2 with TRBJ1-2, with D perhaps TRBD1 (6 bases). V was shortened by 1 base and J by 8 bases, with 20 bases between the two germline ends. The germline V gene has CDR1 LGHNA and CDR2 YNFKEQ. CDR3 length equals 16 residues. The CDR3 DNA reads as TGTGCCAGCAGCCAAGGGGTCGCACAGGGTTTGGAGGGCTACACCTTC. Translating it yields CASSQGVAQGLEGYTF.

V is TRBV19 and J is TRBJ2-7, with a tentative D call TRBD1 (6 bases). V was trimmed by 5 bases and J by 0 bases, leaving 14 bases between them. The CDR3 is made up of 15 amino acids. Germline CDR1 LNHDA, CDR2 SQIVND (reference sequence). CDR3 sequence: CASSPSGTPSYEQYF. CDR3 nucleotides: TGTGCCAGTAGTCCGTCCGGGACACCCTCCTACGAGCAGTACTTC.

This clone has just one count. This sample also contains other DNA sequences that code for the same CDR3. The rearrangement links TRBV27 to TRBJ2-1; the D is unclear. The V end was cut by 6 bases, the J end by 0 bases, with 6 bases between. Germline-derived CDR1 and CDR2 are MNHEY and SMNVEV (reference sequence). The CDR3 contains 13 residues. For the CDR3, the DNA is TGTGCCAGCAGCCTCAGCTCCTACAATGAGCAGTTCTTC. Protein sequence: CASSLSSYNEQFF.

This clone is a singleton in its sample. Other nucleotide sequences from this sample produce the same CDR3. The rearrangement links TRBV9 to TRBJ1-4, with 11 nucleotides matching TRBD1. The CDR3 has 15 residues. J lost 5 bases, V lost 3 bases, and 3 bases had no gene match. Per germline, CDR1 SGDLS and CDR2 YYNGEE. CDR3 loop: CASSARTGGNEKLFF. The CDR3 nucleotides read TGTGCCAGCAGCGCTCGGACAGGGGGCAATGAAAAACTGTTTTTT.

This clone was counted between two and nine times. The chain has TRBV19 and TRBJ1-5; D gene ambiguous. This CDR3 region has 13 residues. Trimming shortened V by 6 bases and J by 3 bases, and 9 bases separated the two germline ends. Germline V gene sequence: CDR1 LNHDA, CDR2 SQIVND (reference sequence). CDR3 nucleotide sequence: TGTGCCAGTAGAAGGGAGCCCAATCAGCCCCAGCATTTT. Protein sequence: CASRREPNQPQHF.

This clone was found once. The J gene is TRBJ1-2, the V gene TRBV6-5; TRBD1 aligns across 8 bases. From germline, CDR1 is MNHEY and CDR2 SVGAGI. V gave up 2 bases and J gave up 3 bases; unmatched junction bases: 5. The CDR3 is 15 residues long. CDR3 residues: CASSYHVTGDYGYTF. CDR3 sequence (DNA): TGTGCCAGCAGTTACCACGTGACAGGGGACTATGGCTACACCTTC.

This chain joins TRBV28 and TRBJ2-7, with TRBD2 matching over 11 bases. V dropped 8 bases and J dropped 4; count of bases not matched to a gene: 13. The CDR3 is 16 amino acids. Germline V gene sequence: CDR1 MDHEN, CDR2 SYDVKM. The CDR3 spells CASRGSTSGSLYEQYF. Here the CDR3 DNA reads TGTGCCAGCCGCGGAAGCACTAGCGGGAGTCTGTACGAGCAGTACTTC.

V gene TRBV11-1 combines with J gene TRBJ2-2; D perhaps matches TRBD2 (5 bases). Germline CDR1 SGHAT, CDR2 FQDESV (reference sequence). CDR3 length: 14 amino acids. V was pared by 4 bases and J by 6 bases, with 12 bases between. This CDR3 is CASSWSRGSGELFF. The CDR3 nucleotides read TGTGCCAGCAGCTGGTCCCGGGGATCCGGGGAGCTGTTTTTT.

The chain uses TRBV7-2 and TRBJ2-7, with TRBD2 matching 7 bases. V was pared by 5 bases and J by 1 base, with 17 bases of the junction left unmatched. Germline CDR1 is SGHTA and CDR2 is FQGNSA. There are 18 residues in the CDR3. Written as DNA, the CDR3 is TGTGCCAGCAGCGATCTAGCGGTCCACCGGGAGAGTTCCTACGAGCAGTACTTC. Amino acid sequence: CASSDLAVHRESSYEQYF.

The chain links TRBV2 to TRBJ1-3, with unresolved D. This CDR3 comprises 14 residues. Trimming shortened V by 3 bases and J by 0 bases, and 6 bases separated the two germline ends. CDR1 SNHLY and CDR2 FYNNEI come from the germline V gene. CDR3 DNA: TGTGCCAGCAGTGAGAGCAGCTCTGGAAACACCATATATTTT. This sequence encodes CASSESSSGNTIYF.

The CDR3 DNA reads TGTGCCAGCAGTTTAGGCGGCAGGGGGGGAAACCGTCAGCCCCAGCATTTT. It yields the protein CASSLGGRGGNRQPQHF. This chain connects TRBV27 to TRBJ1-5; 7 bases line up with TRBD1. CDR3 length equals 17 residues. Looked up from germline, CDR1 is MNHEY and CDR2 is SMNVEV (reference sequence). With 2 bases clipped from V and 6 bases from J, the junction kept 13 bases outside the gene matches.